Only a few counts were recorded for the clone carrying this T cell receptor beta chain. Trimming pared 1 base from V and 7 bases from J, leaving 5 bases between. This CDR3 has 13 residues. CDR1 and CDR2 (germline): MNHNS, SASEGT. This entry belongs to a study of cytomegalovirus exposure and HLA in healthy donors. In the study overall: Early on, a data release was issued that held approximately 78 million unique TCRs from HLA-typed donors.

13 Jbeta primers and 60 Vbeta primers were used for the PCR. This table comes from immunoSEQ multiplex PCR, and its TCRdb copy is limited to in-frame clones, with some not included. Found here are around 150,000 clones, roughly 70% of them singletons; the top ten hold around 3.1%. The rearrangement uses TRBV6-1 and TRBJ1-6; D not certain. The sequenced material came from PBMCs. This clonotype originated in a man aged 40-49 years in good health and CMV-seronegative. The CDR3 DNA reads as TGTGCCAGCAGTGAAGTAGCGAATTCACCCCTCCACTTT. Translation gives CASSEVANSPLHF.